The source of this T cell receptor (beta chain) is a study of cytomegalovirus exposure and HLA in healthy donors. The CDR3 sequence is 15 residues long. CDR1 LNHDA and CDR2 SQIVND come from the germline V gene (reference sequence). Trimming pared 3 bases from V and 0 bases from J, leaving 11 bases between. In the case of this clone: Its antigen remains unknown.

Study findings and constraints: Investigators reported 150 to 200 TCR beta chains as tied to cytomegalovirus. Specificity for CMV antigens was confirmed in vitro for a few of the CMV-associated chains. What TCR beta sequences reportedly achieved was accurate prediction of HLA-A and HLA-B alleles in most subjects.

Amplification used 60 Vbeta primers and 13 Jbeta primers. TCRdb keeps only in-frame clones here, not all; method: immunoSEQ multiplex PCR. Found here are around 200,000 clones, around three quarters of them singletons; the top ten hold roughly 1.6%. Material: PBMCs. The sequence came from a woman in her late teens or twenties in good health and CMV-seronegative. The genes are TRBV19 and TRBJ1-1; the D gene is possibly TRBD1 (5 bases). CDR3 in DNA: TGTGCCAGTAGTATTAGGGCAGGGTTGAACACTGAAGCTTTCTTT. As protein: CASSIRAGLNTEAFF.